At least ten counts were recorded for the clone carrying this T cell receptor beta chain. The antigen is unknown. The data stem from a study of spatial heterogeneity in lung cancer. Study summary: An average of more than ten raw reads was observed per unique TCR and UMI combination.

The study, taken as a whole, reports: Resection blood, more than follow-up blood, showed ubiquitous expanded tumor TCRs.

Every molecule of TCR cDNA had its own unique molecular identifier. MiXCR, applied by TCRdb to the 5' RACE reads, yields one record per CDR3 protein. This table has about 38,000 distinct CDR3 sequences, about 5.2% appearing once. Germline V gene lookup returns CDR1 MDHEN and CDR2 SYDVKM. Trimming pared 2 bases from V and 7 bases from J, leaving 3 bases between. This CDR3 has 11 amino acids. The time point denotes: sample taken at primary tumor resection. Tumor, nontumor lung or frozen PBMC supplied whole RNA that was sequenced unsorted. The chain couples TRBV28 to TRBJ1-5; the D is unclear. Here the sequenced sample was PBMCs, taken at surgery. This clonotype originated in a female donor with early-stage non-small cell lung cancer. CDR3 sequence (DNA): TGTGCCAGCAGTTTAGAACAGCCCCAGCATTTT. Translated: CASSLEQPQHF.